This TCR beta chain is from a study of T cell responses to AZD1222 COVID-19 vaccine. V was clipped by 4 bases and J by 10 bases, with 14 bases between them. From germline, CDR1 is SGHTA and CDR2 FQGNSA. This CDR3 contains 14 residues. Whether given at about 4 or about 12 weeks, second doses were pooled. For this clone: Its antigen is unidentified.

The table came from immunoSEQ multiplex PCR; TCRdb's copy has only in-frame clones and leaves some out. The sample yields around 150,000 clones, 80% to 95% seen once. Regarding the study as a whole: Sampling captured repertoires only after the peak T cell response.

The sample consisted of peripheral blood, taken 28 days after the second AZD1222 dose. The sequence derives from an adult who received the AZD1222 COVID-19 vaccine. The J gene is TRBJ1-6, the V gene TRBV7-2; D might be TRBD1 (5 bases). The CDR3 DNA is TGTGCCAGCAGCTCCACCAATGGGGGATCACCCCTCCACTTT. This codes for CASSSTNGGSPLHF.